Here is one T cell receptor beta chain with its context. TCRdb used MiXCR to reprocess the 5' RACE reads, holding one entry per CDR3 protein. Seen here are tens of thousands of distinct CDR3 sequences, about a quarter observed once, and the top ten hold more than 40%. These data come from a study of T-cell memory formation after mild COVID-19. J was trimmed by 1 base and V by 1 base; bases with no gene match: 1. The germline CDR1 and CDR2 sequences are SGHTA and FQGNSA. CDR3 size: 14 residues. The chain employs TRBV7-2 and TRBJ2-7; 7 nucleotides align to TRBD1. The receptor was isolated from a man between 18 and 29 years old who had mild COVID-19 (a few samples of this study predate the infection). Cell type and time point are not known. Sequenced material: PBMCs or a T cell subset sorted from them (not recorded which). CDR3 DNA sequence: TGTGCCAGCAGCTTAGAGGGACAGTCCTACGAGCAGTACTTC. Amino acids: CASSLEGQSYEQYF.